This TCR beta chain was sequenced for a study of cytotoxic CD8 clonotypes in ibrutinib-treated CLL. The CDR3 is 16 residues long. V was shortened by 4 bases and J by 4 bases, with 19 bases between the two germline ends. Per germline, CDR1 MNHEY and CDR2 SVGAGI. Assay used: immunoSEQ multiplex PCR; TCRdb lists only in-frame clones, some missing. The sample yields approximately 140,000 clones, 60% to 85% seen once. The V call is TRBV6-5, the J call TRBJ2-5; D may correspond to TRBD1 or TRBD2 (6 bases each). This clonotype originated in a human donor with chronic lymphocytic leukemia. Source: PBMCs, taken after 12 months of ibrutinib treatment. The CDR3 loop reads CASSSGGQGSRETQYF. The CDR3 DNA reads TGTGCCAGCAGTTCCGGAGGGCAGGGGTCGAGAGAGACCCAGTACTTC.